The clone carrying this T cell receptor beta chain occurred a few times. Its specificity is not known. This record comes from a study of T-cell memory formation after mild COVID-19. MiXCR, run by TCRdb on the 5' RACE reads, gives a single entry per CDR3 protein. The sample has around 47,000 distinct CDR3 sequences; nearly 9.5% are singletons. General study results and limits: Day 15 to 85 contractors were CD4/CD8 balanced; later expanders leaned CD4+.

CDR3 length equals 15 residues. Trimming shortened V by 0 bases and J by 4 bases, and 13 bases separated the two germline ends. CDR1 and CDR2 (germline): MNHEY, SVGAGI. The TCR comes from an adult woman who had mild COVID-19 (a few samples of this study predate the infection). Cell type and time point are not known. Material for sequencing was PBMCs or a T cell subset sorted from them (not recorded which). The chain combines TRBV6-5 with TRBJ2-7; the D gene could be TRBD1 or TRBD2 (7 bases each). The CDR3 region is CASSYSLRGGYEQYF. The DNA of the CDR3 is TGTGCCAGCAGTTACTCTCTCAGGGGGGGATACGAGCAGTACTTC.